This TCR beta chain was observed in a study of Graves' ophthalmopathy and Graves' hyperthyroidism. At the level of the study: A follow-up of 18 months without ophthalmopathy meant that hyperthyroidism was stable. Study-level results: Clonotypes were expanded in thyroid at above 0.001 frequency, and most also appeared in blood. The model predicted progression of ophthalmopathy with a sensitivity of around 70%, and its specificity was under 75%.

Other autoimmune diseases, uncontrolled infections, pregnancy or lactation ruled patients out of participation. This clonotype was detected a few times. Antigen: not known. There are 15 residues in the CDR3. V trimming: 4 bases; J trimming: 2 bases; junction bases outside the gene matches: 7. Germline V gives CDR1 LGHNA, CDR2 YSLEER. RNA transcripts yielded amplified TCR beta CDR3 regions. Investigators did first-round RT-PCR with HTBI primers, then second-round multiplex PCR. TCRdb fed the multiplex PCR reads into MiXCR, producing one record per CDR3 protein. The table shows more than 1,000,000 distinct CDR3 sequences, with around a third occurring only once.

This clonotype was sampled from an adult man with Graves' hyperthyroidism. The material sequenced was peripheral blood or thyroid tissue (not recorded which). The chain recombines TRBV4-3 with TRBJ2-5; 7 nucleotides match TRBD1. The CDR3 bases are TGCGCCAGCAGCCGACATGGACAGGAGCAAGAGACCCAGTACTTC. Its protein is CASSRHGQEQETQYF.